The clone carrying this T cell receptor beta chain was observed a handful of times. Its antigen is unidentified. This specimen comes from a study of cytomegalovirus exposure and HLA in healthy donors. Findings and caveats of the study: An analysis was carried out later, and it reportedly showed fewer N-insertions in an Asian-associated ancestry cluster than the approximately 710-donor mean.

In the PCR, 60 Vbeta and 13 Jbeta primers were used. This table comes from immunoSEQ multiplex PCR, and its TCRdb copy is limited to in-frame clones, with some not included. Of 210,000 or so clones detected, around 80% appear once; the ten largest clones hold about 0.47%. The sample was PBMCs. The source of this sequence is a boy between 10 and 17 years old in good health and CMV-seronegative.

Here the CDR3 DNA reads TGTGCCAGCAGTGACGGGCAGGGCGTGGGAAGTAACTATGGCTACACCTTC. Translation gives CASSDGQGVGSNYGYTF. The gene calls are TRBV6-4 and TRBJ1-2; D may be TRBD1 (5 bases). The CDR3 length is 17 residues. Trimming left V 2 bases short and J 1 base short, with 17 bases between. From germline, CDR1 is MRHNA and CDR2 SNTAGT.